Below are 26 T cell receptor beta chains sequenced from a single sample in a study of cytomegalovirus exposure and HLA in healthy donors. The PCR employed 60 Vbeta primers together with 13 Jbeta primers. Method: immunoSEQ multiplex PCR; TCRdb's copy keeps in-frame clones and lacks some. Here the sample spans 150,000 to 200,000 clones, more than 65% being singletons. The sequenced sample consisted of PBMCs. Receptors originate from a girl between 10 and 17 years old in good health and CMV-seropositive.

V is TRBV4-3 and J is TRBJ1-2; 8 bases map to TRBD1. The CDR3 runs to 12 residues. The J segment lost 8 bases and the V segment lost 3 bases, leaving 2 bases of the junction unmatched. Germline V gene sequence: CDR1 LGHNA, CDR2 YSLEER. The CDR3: CASSQDRVGYTF. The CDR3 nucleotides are TGCGCCAGCAGCCAGGACAGGGTCGGCTACACCTTC.

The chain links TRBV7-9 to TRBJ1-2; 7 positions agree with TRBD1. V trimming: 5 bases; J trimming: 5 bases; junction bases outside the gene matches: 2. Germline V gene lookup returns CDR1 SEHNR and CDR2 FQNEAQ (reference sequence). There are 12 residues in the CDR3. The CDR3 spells CASSGQAYGYTF. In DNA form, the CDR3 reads TGTGCCAGCAGCGGACAGGCGTATGGCTACACCTTC.

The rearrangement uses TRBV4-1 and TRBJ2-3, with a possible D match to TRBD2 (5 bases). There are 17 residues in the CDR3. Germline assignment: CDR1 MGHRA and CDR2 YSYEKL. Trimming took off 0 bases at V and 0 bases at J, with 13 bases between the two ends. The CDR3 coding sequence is TGCGCCAGCAGCCAAGATCCAACCGGAGGTAGCACAGATACGCAGTATTTT. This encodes CASSQDPTGGSTDTQYF.

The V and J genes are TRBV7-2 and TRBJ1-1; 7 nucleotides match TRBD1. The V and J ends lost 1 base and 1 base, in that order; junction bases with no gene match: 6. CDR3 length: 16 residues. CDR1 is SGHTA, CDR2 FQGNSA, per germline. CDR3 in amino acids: CASSLVGGRANTEAFF. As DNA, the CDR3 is TGTGCCAGCAGCTTAGTAGGGGGCAGGGCGAACACTGAAGCTTTCTTT.

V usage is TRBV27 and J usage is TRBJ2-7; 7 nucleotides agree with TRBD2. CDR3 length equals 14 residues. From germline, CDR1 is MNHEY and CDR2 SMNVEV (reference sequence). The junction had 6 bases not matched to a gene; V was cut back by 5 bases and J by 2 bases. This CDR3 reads CASSGVAGPYEQYF. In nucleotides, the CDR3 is TGTGCCAGCAGTGGGGTAGCGGGCCCCTACGAGCAGTACTTC.

CDR3 sequence reads: CSARVIETQYF. The CDR3 DNA sequence: TGCAGTGCTAGAGTTATAGAGACCCAGTACTTC. The V gene is TRBV20-1, the J gene TRBJ2-5; D is unclear. The germline V and J ends were trimmed by 1 base and 4 bases, with 4 bases remaining between them. There are 11 residues in the CDR3. The germline V gene encodes CDR1 DFQATT and CDR2 SNEGSKA (reference sequence).

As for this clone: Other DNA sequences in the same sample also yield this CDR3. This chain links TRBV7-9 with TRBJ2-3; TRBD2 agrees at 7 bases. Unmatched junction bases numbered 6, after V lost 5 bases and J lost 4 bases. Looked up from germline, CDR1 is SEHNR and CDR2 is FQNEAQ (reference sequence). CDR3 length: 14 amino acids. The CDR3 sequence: CASSPGLVSDTQYF. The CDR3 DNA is TGTGCCAGCAGCCCAGGACTAGTTTCAGATACGCAGTATTTT.

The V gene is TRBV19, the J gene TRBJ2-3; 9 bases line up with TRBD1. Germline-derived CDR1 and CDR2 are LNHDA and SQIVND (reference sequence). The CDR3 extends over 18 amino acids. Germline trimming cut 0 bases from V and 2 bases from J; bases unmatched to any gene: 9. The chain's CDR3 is CASSIDRTGVESTDTQYF. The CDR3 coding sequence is TGTGCCAGTAGTATAGACCGGACAGGGGTAGAGTCCACAGATACGCAGTATTTT.

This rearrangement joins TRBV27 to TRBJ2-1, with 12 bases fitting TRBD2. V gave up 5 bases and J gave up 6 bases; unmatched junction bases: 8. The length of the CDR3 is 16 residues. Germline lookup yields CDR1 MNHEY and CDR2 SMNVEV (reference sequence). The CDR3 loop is CASSILLAGGGNEQFF. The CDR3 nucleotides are TGTGCCAGCAGTATCTTACTAGCGGGGGGTGGCAATGAGCAGTTCTTC.

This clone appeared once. CDR3 residues: CASSETGYEQYF. DNA for the CDR3: TGTGCCAGCAGTGAAACAGGCTACGAGCAGTACTTC. The chain uses TRBV2 and TRBJ2-7; TRBD1 is a possible D gene (5 bases). V gave up 2 bases and J gave up 3 bases, with 5 bases separating them. The germline V gene encodes CDR1 SNHLY and CDR2 FYNNEI. The CDR3 length is 12 residues.

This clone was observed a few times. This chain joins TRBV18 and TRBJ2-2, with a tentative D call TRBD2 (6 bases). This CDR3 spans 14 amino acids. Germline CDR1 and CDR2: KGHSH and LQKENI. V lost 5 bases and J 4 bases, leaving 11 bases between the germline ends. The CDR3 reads CASSEEGSTGELFF. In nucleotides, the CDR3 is TGTGCCAGCTCAGAGGAGGGGAGCACCGGGGAGCTGTTTTTT.

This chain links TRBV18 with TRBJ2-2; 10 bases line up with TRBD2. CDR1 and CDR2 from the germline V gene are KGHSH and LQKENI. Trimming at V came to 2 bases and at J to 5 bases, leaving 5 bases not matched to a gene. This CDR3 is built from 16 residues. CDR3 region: CASSPSGGAKTGELFF. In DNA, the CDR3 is TGTGCCAGCTCACCAAGCGGGGGGGCCAAGACCGGGGAGCTGTTTTTT.

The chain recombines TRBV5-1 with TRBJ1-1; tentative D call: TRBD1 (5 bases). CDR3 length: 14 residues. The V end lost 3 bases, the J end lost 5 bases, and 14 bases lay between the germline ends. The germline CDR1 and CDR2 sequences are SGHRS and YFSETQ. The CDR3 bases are TGCGCCAGCAGCTGGGGGGGGATGGGAACTGAAGCTTTCTTT. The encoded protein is CASSWGGMGTEAFF.

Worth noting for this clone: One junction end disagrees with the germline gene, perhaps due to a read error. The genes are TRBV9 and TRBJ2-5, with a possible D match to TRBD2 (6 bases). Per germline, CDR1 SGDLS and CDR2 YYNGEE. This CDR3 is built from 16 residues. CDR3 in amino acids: CASSVATGGAQEAQYF. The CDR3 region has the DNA TGTGCCAGCAGCGTAGCTACCGGCGGGGCTCAAGAGGCCCAGTACTTC.

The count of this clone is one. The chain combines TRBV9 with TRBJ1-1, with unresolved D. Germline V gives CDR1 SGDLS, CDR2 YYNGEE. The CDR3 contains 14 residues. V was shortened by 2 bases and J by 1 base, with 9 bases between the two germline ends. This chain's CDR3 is CASSVGPGNTEAFF. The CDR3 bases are TGTGCCAGCAGCGTCGGCCCGGGGAACACTGAAGCTTTCTTT.

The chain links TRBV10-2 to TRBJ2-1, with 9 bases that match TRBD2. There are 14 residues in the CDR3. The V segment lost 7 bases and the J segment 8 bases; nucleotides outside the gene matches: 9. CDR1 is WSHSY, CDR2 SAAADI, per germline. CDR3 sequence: CASMKQRGDDEQFF. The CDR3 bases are TGCGCCAGCATGAAGCAGCGGGGGGACGATGAGCAGTTCTTC.

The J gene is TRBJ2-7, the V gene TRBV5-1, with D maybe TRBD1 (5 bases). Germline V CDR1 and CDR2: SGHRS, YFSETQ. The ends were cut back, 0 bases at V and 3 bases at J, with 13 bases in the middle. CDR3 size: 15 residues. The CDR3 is CASSLAVGVGYEQYF. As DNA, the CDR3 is TGCGCCAGCAGCTTGGCCGTAGGGGTTGGCTACGAGCAGTACTTC.

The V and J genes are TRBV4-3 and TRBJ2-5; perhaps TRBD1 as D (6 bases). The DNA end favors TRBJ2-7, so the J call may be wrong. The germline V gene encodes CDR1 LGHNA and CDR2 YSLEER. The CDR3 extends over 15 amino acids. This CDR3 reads CASSQERVAGDEQYF. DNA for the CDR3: TGCGCCAGCAGCCAAGAAAGGGTGGCAGGGGACGAGCAGTACTTC.

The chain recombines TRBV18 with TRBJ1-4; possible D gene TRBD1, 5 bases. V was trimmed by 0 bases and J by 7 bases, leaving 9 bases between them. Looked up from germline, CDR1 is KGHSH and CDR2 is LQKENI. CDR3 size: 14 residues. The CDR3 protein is CASSPPGAGEKLFF. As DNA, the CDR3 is TGTGCCAGCTCACCACCTGGGGCTGGTGAAAAACTGTTTTTT.

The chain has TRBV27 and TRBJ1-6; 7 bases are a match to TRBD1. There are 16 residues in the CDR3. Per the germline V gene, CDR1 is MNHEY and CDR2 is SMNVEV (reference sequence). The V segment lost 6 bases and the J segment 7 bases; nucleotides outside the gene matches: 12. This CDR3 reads CASRTGTDSPNSPLHF. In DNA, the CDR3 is TGTGCCAGCAGAACCGGGACAGATTCGCCAAATTCACCCCTCCACTTT.

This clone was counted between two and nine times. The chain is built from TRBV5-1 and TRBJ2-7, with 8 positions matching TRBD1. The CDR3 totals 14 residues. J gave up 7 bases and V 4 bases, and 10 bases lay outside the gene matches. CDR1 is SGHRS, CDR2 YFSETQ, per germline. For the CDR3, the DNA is TGCGCCAGCAGCAACGGGGCGACAGGGGTGGAGCAGTACTTC. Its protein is CASSNGATGVEQYF. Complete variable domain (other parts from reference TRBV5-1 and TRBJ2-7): KAGVTQTPRYLIKTRGQQVTLSCSPISGHRSVSWYQQTPGQGLQFLFEYFSETQRNKGNFPGRFSGRQFSNSRSEMNVSTLELGDSALYLCASSNGATGVEQYFGPGTRLTVT.

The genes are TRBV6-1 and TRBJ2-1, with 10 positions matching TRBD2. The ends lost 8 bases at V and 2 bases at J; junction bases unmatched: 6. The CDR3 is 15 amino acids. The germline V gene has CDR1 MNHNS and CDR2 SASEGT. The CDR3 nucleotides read TGTGCCAGCTTATTGAGCGGGGGGGCCTACAATGAGCAGTTCTTC. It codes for CASLLSGGAYNEQFF.

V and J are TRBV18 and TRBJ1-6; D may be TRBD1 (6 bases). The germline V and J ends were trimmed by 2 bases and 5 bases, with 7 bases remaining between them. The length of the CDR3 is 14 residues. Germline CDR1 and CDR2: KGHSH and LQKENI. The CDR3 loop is CASSPKGDNSPLHF. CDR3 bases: TGTGCCAGCTCACCAAAGGGGGATAATTCACCCCTCCACTTT.

CDR3 in DNA: TGTGCCAGCGGAACCGGGGAGTCCACTGAAGCTTTCTTT. It is translated as CASGTGESTEAFF. The chain links TRBV6-1 to TRBJ1-1; D remains unclear. V gave up 8 bases and J gave up 4 bases, with 14 bases separating them. The CDR3 covers 13 residues. Germline V gene sequence: CDR1 MNHNS, CDR2 SASEGT.

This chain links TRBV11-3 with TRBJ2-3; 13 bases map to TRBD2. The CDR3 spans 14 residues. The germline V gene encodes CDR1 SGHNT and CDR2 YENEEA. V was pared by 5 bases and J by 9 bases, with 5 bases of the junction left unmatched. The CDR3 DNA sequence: TGTGCCAGCAGCGGGGGACTAGCGGGACAAACGCAGTATTTT. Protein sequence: CASSGGLAGQTQYF.

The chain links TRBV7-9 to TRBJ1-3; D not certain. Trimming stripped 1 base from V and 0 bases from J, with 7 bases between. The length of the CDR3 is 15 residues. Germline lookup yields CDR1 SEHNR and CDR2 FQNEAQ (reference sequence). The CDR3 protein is CASSLGLVSGNTIYF. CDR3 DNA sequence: TGTGCCAGCAGCTTAGGTCTAGTCTCTGGAAACACCATATATTTT.